This TCR beta chain was sequenced for a study of tumor and adjacent non-tumor tissue in lung cancer. The CDR3 covers 18 residues. Germline CDR1 is MRHNA and CDR2 is SNTAGT. This clonotype has just a few counts. Compared with germline, one end of the junction differs, possibly owing to a read error. The library came from three nested PCR rounds adapted from ARM-PCR protocols. TCRdb processed the multiplex PCR reads anew with MiXCR; each CDR3 protein has one entry. The top ten clones hold over 12% of a sample with about 90,000 distinct CDR3 sequences, 61% of them seen once. RNA was extracted from bulk tissue without any cell sorting.

The sample comprised lung tumor tissue. The chain has TRBV6-4 and TRBJ2-1, with TRBD2 matching 8 bases. This clonotype was sampled from an older man with non-small cell lung cancer. In nucleotides, the CDR3 is TGTGCCAGCGGTGACTTCCCATTAGCGGGACCCAATTTCAATGAGCAGTTCTTC. It specifies CASGDFPLAGPNFNEQFF.